The T cell receptor (beta chain) described here comes from a study of T cells after yellow fever vaccination. The CDR3 extends over 14 amino acids. V was trimmed by 0 bases and J by 1 base, leaving 7 bases between them. Per germline, CDR1 SGDLS and CDR2 YYNGEE. General study results and limits: Some clonotypes were seen in both the CD4 and the CD8 compartments. These made up a small share and likely arose from convergent recombination. A faster peak, day 5 versus 15, was reached by the weaker secondary response. Boosting was followed by the reappearance of most primary-vaccination clones (less than 98% CD4, about 89% CD8).

This clonotype was recorded a few times. Its matching antigen is unknown. The study made its TCR cDNA through 5'RACE template switching. That step introduced a universal primer site along with UMIs. MiXCR, applied by TCRdb to the 5' RACE reads, yields one record per CDR3 protein. The repertoire has 150,000 to 200,000 distinct CDR3 sequences, approximately 11% of them found once; the top ten carry just over 35%. The chain links TRBV9 to TRBJ1-1; D is possibly TRBD1 (6 bases). The TCR sequence derives from a man younger than 35 who received the YFV17D yellow fever vaccine. The material sequenced was CD8+ T cells sorted from PBMCs, taken 15 days after the yellow fever booster vaccination. CDR3 loop: CASSVEGGNTEAFF. In DNA, the CDR3 is TGTGCCAGCAGCGTAGAGGGGGGGAACACTGAAGCTTTCTTT. The whole variable domain, remainder taken from reference TRBV9 and TRBJ1-1, is DSGVTQTPKHLITATGQRVTLRCSPRSGDLSVYWYQQSLDQGLQFLIQYYNGEERAKGNILERFSAQQFPDLHSELNLSSLELGDSALYFCASSVEGGNTEAFFGQGTRLTVV.